The 14 T cell receptor beta chains below were found in one sample sequenced in a study of EBV T-cell therapy then PD-1 blockade in nasopharyngeal carcinoma. These receptors have no identified antigens. This table comes from immunoSEQ multiplex PCR, and its TCRdb copy is limited to in-frame clones, with some not included. The sample holds 24,000 or so clones, approximately 80% seen once. The sample's treatment: AdE1-LMPpoly-expanded autologous EBV-specific T-cell therapy followed by anti-PD-1 nivolumab. Here the sequenced sample was CD8+ T cells from blood, taken around day 65 from a patient whose treatment included autologous EBV-specific T cells and nivolumab. These receptors were obtained from a man in his forties or fifties with nasopharyngeal carcinoma.

The V gene is TRBV6-2 or TRBV6-3, the J gene TRBJ1-6, with 8 bases that match TRBD1. The CDR3 is 16 amino acids. Germline CDR1 MNHEY, CDR2 SVGEGT. V shed 4 bases, J shed 3 bases, and the junction held 5 bases outside the gene matches. The CDR3 here is CASSLSGTGYNSPLHF. The CDR3 DNA reads TGTGCCAGCAGTTTATCCGGGACAGGCTATAATTCACCCCTCCACTTT.

The J gene is TRBJ2-3, the V gene TRBV9; D is possibly TRBD1 (5 bases). This CDR3 has 15 amino acids. Germline V gives CDR1 SGDLS, CDR2 YYNGEE. Trimming shortened V by 0 bases and J by 2 bases, and 10 bases separated the two germline ends. The CDR3 sequence: CASSVVGHYTDTQYF. CDR3 bases: TGTGCCAGCAGCGTAGTAGGACACTACACAGATACGCAGTATTTT.

The CDR3 DNA follows: TGTGCCAGCAGCTTTGGGGAATCGAATTCACCCCTCCACTTT. The encoded protein is CASSFGESNSPLHF. The V and J genes are TRBV5-6 and TRBJ1-6; D remains unclear. V was pared by 2 bases and J by 7 bases, with 10 bases between. CDR1 and CDR2 from the germline V gene are SGHDT and YYEEEE. The CDR3 covers 14 residues.

The rearrangement links TRBV12-1 to TRBJ1-5; TRBD1, the table's D call, lacks a check against the DNA. TRBV12-1 is assigned pseudogene status. This CDR3 has 10 residues. The DNA for the CDR3 is TGTGCCAGCAGCTTGGGGCCTCAGCATTTT. Translated: CASSLGPQHF.

This sequence joins TRBV6-2 or TRBV6-3 and TRBJ2-7; no firm D call. Per germline, CDR1 MNHEY and CDR2 SVGEGT. Trimming took off 5 bases at V and 4 bases at J, with 6 bases between the two ends. The length of the CDR3 is 11 residues. CDR3 loop: CASSVMYEQYF. The CDR3 DNA sequence: TGTGCCAGCAGTGTCATGTACGAGCAGTACTTC.

The chain has TRBV5-1 and TRBJ1-1; 7 bases match TRBD1. This CDR3 is built from 15 residues. Per germline, CDR1 SGHRS and CDR2 YFSETQ. Trimming at V came to 4 bases and at J to 5 bases, leaving 11 bases not matched to a gene. In DNA form, the CDR3 reads TGCGCCAGCAGCACCGAAGGGGGCCCAAGAACTGAAGCTTTCTTT. The encoded protein is CASSTEGGPRTEAFF.

The rearrangement links TRBV5-1 to TRBJ2-3, with 10 bases lining up with TRBD1. The CDR3 runs 15 residues. Germline CDR1 SGHRS, CDR2 YFSETQ. The ends lost 1 base at V and 4 bases at J; junction bases unmatched: 3. CDR3 sequence reads: CASSLTTGGPDTQYF. CDR3 nucleotide sequence: TGCGCCAGCAGCTTGACGACAGGGGGCCCAGATACGCAGTATTTT.

The rearrangement links TRBV4-1 to TRBJ2-1; 8 nucleotides agree with TRBD2. The germline V gene encodes CDR1 MGHRA and CDR2 YSYEKL. This CDR3 region has 16 residues. V shed 3 bases, J shed 0 bases, and the junction held 4 bases outside the gene matches. The CDR3 loop reads CASSQRLAPSYNEQFF. CDR3 bases: TGCGCCAGCAGCCAGAGACTAGCGCCCTCCTACAATGAGCAGTTCTTC.

This clone appeared once. This chain links TRBV7-9 with TRBJ2-5; 7 nucleotides line up with TRBD2. This CDR3 region has 11 residues. Germline V gene data show CDR1 as SEHNR and CDR2 as FQNEAQ (reference sequence). Trimming took 6 bases from V and 6 from J; bases not matched to a gene: 1. CDR3 bases: TGTGCCAGCAGGGGAGGGCAGACCCAGTACTTC. The encoded protein is CASRGGQTQYF.

The chain recombines TRBV19 with TRBJ2-7; 10 nucleotides line up with TRBD2. This CDR3 spans 16 amino acids. V lost 5 bases to trimming and J lost 3 bases; unmatched junction nucleotides: 10. From germline, CDR1 is LNHDA and CDR2 SQIVND (reference sequence). CDR3 nucleotide sequence: TGTGCCAGTAGTCCGGTAGCGGGGGGCGGATACTACGAGCAGTACTTC. Protein product: CASSPVAGGGYYEQYF.

V is TRBV7-8 and J is TRBJ1-4; no reliable D call. This CDR3 region has 15 residues. Trimming cost V 5 bases and J 7 bases, with 17 bases left between them. Per germline, CDR1 SGHVS and CDR2 FQNEAQ. This CDR3 reads CASSPEVVWGEKLFF. Here the CDR3 DNA reads TGTGCCAGCAGCCCTGAAGTCGTGTGGGGTGAAAAACTGTTTTTT.

A few counts support this clone. The chain is built from TRBV14 and TRBJ2-3; perhaps TRBD1 as D (6 bases). The germline gives CDR1 SGHDN, CDR2 FVKESK. The germline V and J ends were trimmed by 2 bases and 4 bases, with 10 bases remaining between them. The CDR3 has 14 amino acids. The CDR3, as DNA: TGTGCCAGCAGCCAAACAGGGCTAGCAGATACGCAGTATTTT. Protein product: CASSQTGLADTQYF.

There are a few counts of this clone. The chain carries TRBV27 and TRBJ2-5; D is undetermined. The V end lost 3 bases, the J end lost 2 bases, and 10 bases lay between the germline ends. The germline CDR1 and CDR2 sequences are MNHEY and SMNVEV (reference sequence). There are 14 residues in the CDR3. The CDR3, as DNA: TGTGCCAGCAGTTTTATAGATAAACAAGAGACCCAGTACTTC. It translates to CASSFIDKQETQYF.

This chain joins TRBV27 and TRBJ1-2, with 12 bases aligning to TRBD1. The V gene end was trimmed by 5 bases and the J gene end by 7 bases; junction bases not matched to a gene: 11. Germline V lookup: CDR1 MNHEY, CDR2 SMNVEV (reference sequence). This CDR3 spans 16 amino acids. CDR3 coding DNA: TGTGCCAGCAGTGAACATCAGGGACAGGGGGCCAGTGGCTACACCTTC. Translation gives CASSEHQGQGASGYTF.